The subject of this entry is one T cell receptor (beta chain). The antigen is not known. The time point here: week 5, during vaccination. Vaccinated patients received 300 ug of mutant IDH1 20-mer peptide per dose, with topical imiquimod. The data were taken from a study of a mutant IDH1 vaccine in newly diagnosed glioma. Trimming pared 1 base from V and 9 bases from J, leaving 9 bases between. Germline CDR1 is PRHDT and CDR2 is FYEKMQ (reference sequence). The CDR3 spans 12 residues. Some clones are missing from TCRdb's copy, which holds only in-frame ones; the method was immunoSEQ multiplex PCR. The sample has 56,000 or so clones; over 75% are singletons.

J is TRBJ1-1 and V is TRBV13; D may be TRBD1 (5 bases). The TCR comes from a woman in her thirties or forties with glioma. The starting material was PBMCs, obtained from a glioma patient whose treatment included an IDH1 peptide vaccine. CDR3 amino acids: CASSLAEDKAFF. CDR3 DNA sequence: TGTGCCAGCAGCTTAGCCGAGGACAAAGCTTTCTTT.